This T cell receptor (beta chain) was found in a study of naive and memory T cell subsets. The study's findings and limits: Possibly reflecting memory cells re-expressing CD45RA, a few larger clonotypes occurred in naive repertoires, especially CD8.

CDR3 size: 16 residues. V lost 3 bases and J lost 7; bases outside the gene matches: 10. Both TRBC1 and TRBC2 were covered by a beta constant-region primer of two equimolar oligonucleotides. Four rounds of PCR amplified the ligated cDNA using nested alpha and beta constant-region primers plus SP2. TCRdb reprocessed the UMI-ligation and nested PCR reads with MiXCR, giving one entry per CDR3 protein. The table lists 95,000 to 110,000 distinct CDR3 sequences, approximately 14% of them singletons. To note about this clonotype: The antigen is not known.

The TCR comes from a human donor in good health. The chain joins TRBV12-3 or TRBV12-4 to TRBJ2-3; 10 nucleotides agree with TRBD2. What was sequenced was naive CD8+ T cells from blood. The CDR3 region is CASSFRTSGPTNTQYF. In DNA form, the CDR3 reads TGTGCCAGCAGTTTTCGGACTAGCGGACCTACGAATACGCAGTATTTT.